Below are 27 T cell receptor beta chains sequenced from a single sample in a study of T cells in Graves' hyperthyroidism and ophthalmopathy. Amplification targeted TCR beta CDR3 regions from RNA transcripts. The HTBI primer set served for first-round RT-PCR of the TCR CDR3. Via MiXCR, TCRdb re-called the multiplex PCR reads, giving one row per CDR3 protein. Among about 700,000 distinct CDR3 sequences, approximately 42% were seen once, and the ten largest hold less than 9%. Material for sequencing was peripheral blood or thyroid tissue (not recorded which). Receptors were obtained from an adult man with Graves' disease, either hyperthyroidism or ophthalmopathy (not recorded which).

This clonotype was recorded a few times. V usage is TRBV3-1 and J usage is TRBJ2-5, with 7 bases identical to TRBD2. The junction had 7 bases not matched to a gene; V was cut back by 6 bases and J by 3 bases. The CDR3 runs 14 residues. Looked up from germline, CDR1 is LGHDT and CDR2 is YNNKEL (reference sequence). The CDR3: CASRRSSGEETQYF. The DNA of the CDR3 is TGTGCCAGCAGACGGTCTAGCGGAGAAGAGACCCAGTACTTC.

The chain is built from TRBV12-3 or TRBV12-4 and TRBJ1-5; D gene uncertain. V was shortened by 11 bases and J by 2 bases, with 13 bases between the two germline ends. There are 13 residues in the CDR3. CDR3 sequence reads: CADAGSGNQPQHF. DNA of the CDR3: TGTGCCGACGCCGGGTCAGGCAATCAGCCCCAGCATTTT.

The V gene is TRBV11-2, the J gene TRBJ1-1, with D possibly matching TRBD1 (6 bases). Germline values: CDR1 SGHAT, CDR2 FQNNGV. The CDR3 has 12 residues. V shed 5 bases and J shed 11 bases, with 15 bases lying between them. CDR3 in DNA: TGTGCCAGCAGCCTCGGCGGGGGCAAGGCTTTCTTT. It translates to CASSLGGGKAFF.

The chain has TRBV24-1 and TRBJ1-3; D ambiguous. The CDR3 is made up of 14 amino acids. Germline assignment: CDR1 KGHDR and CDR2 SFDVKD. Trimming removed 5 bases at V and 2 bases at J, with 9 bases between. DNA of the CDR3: TGTGCCACCAGTGGTCCCGGGACTGGAAACACCATATATTTT. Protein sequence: CATSGPGTGNTIYF.

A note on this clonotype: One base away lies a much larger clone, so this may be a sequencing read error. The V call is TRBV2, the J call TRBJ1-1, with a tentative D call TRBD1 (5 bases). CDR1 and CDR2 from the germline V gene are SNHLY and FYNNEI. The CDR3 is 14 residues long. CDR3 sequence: CASSEEGVNIEAFF. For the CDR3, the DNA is TGTGCCAGCAGTGAAGAAGGGGTGAACATTGAAGCTTTCTTT.

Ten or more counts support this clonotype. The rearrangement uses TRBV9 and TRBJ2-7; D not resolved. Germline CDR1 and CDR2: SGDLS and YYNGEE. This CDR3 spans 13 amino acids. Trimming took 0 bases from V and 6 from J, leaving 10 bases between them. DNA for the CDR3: TGTGCCAGCAGCGTAGCTGAGTGGGCCGAGCAGTACTTC. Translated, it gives CASSVAEWAEQYF.

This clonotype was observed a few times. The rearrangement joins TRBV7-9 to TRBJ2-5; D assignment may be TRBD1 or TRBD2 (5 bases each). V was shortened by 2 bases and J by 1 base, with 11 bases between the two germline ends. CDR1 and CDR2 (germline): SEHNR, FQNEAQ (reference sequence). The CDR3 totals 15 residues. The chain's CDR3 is CASSLNFGTQETQYF. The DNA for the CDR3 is TGTGCCAGCAGCTTAAACTTCGGGACCCAAGAGACCCAGTACTTC. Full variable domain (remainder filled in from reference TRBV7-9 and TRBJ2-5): DTGVSQNPRHKITKRGQNVTFRCDPISEHNRLYWYRQTLGQGPEFLTYFQNEAQLEKSRLLSDRFSAERPKGSFSTLEIQRTEQGDSAMYLCASSLNFGTQETQYFGPGTRLLVL.

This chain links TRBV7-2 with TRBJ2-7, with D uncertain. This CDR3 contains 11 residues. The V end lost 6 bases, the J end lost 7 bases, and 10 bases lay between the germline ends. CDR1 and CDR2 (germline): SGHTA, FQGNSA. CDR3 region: CASSLLREQYF. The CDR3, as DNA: TGTGCCAGCAGTTTATTACGGGAGCAGTACTTC.

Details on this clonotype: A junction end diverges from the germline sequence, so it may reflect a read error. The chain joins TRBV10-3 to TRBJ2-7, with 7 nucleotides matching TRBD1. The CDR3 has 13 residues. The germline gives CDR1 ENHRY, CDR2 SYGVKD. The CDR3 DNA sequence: TGTGCCAGCAGCAGAGGGACAGCATACGAGCAGCACTTC. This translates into CASSRGTAYEQHF.

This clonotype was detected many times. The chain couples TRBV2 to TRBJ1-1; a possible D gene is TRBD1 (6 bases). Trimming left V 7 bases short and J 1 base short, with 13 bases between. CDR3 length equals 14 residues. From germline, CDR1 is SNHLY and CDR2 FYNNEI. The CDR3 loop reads CASMAGQWNTEAFF. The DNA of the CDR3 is TGTGCCAGCATGGCGGGACAATGGAACACTGAAGCTTTCTTT.

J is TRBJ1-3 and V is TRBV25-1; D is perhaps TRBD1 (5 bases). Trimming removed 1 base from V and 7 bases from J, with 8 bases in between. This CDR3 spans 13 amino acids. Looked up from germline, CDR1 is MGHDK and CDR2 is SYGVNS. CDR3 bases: TGTGCCAGCAGTGAATTTGGGGCCAACACCATATATTTT. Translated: CASSEFGANTIYF.

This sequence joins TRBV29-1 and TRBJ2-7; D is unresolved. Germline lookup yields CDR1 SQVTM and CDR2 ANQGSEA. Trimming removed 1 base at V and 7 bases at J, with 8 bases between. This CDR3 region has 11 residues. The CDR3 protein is CSVEGRGEQYF. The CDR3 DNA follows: TGCAGCGTTGAAGGTCGTGGGGAGCAGTACTTC.

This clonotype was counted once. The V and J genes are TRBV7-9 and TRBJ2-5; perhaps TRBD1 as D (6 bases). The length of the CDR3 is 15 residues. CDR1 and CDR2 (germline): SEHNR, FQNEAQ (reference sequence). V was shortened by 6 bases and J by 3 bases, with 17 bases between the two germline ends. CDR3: CASSLTGAGEETQYF. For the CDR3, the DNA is TGTGCCAGCAGTCTCACCGGGGCAGGGGAAGAGACCCAGTACTTC. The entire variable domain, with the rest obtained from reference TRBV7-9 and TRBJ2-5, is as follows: DTGVSQNPRHKITKRGQNVTFRCDPISEHNRLYWYRQTLGQGPEFLTYFQNEAQLEKSRLLSDRFSAERPKGSFSTLEIQRTEQGDSAMYLCASSLTGAGEETQYFGPGTRLLVL.

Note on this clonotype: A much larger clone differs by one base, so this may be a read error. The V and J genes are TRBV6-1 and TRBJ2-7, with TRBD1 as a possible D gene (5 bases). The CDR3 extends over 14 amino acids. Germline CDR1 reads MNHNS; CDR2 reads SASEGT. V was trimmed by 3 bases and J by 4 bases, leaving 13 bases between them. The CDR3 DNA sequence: TGTGCCAGCAGTGATAAGGGGATAAGGTACGAGCAGTACTTC. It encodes CASSDKGIRYEQYF.

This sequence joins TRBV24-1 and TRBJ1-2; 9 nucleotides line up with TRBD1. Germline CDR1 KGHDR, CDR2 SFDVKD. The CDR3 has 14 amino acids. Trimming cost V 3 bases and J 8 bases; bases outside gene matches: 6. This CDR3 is CATSDRTGVAGYTF. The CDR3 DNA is TGTGCCACCAGTGATCGGACAGGGGTGGCAGGCTACACCTTC.

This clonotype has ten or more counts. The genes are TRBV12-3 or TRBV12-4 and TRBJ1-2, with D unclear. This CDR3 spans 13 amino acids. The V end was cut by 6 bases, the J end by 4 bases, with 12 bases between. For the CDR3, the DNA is TGTGCCAGCAGCTTAACGGGCGGCTATGGCTACACCTTC. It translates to CASSLTGGYGYTF.

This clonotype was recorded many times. CDR3 sequence reads: CATSDADRGLNQPQHF. DNA for the CDR3: TGTGCCACCAGTGACGCGGACAGGGGGCTCAATCAGCCCCAGCATTTT. V is TRBV24-1 and J is TRBJ1-5, with TRBD1 identical over 11 bases. Germline lookup yields CDR1 KGHDR and CDR2 SFDVKD. J lost 3 bases, V lost 4 bases, and 4 bases had no gene match. This CDR3 region has 16 residues.

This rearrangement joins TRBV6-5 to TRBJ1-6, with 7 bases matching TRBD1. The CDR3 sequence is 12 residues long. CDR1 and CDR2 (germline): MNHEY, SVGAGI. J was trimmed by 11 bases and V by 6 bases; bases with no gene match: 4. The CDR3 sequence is CASSPTGPPLHF. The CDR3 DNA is TGTGCCAGCAGCCCGACAGGGCCACCCCTCCACTTT.

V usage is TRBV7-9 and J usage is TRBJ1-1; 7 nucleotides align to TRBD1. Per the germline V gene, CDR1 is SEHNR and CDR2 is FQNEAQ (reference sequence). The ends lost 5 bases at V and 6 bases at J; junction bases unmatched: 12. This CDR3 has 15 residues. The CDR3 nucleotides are TGTGCCAGCAGCCCGTGGACAGGTTCCTATTCTGAAGCTTTCTTT. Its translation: CASSPWTGSYSEAFF. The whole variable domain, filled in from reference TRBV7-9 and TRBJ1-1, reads DTGVSQNPRHKITKRGQNVTFRCDPISEHNRLYWYRQTLGQGPEFLTYFQNEAQLEKSRLLSDRFSAERPKGSFSTLEIQRTEQGDSAMYLCASSPWTGSYSEAFFGQGTRLTVV.

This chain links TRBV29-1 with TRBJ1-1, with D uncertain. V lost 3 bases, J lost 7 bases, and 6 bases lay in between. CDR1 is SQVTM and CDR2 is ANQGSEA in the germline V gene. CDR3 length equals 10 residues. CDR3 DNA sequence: TGCAGCGTTGAGGAGGGTGAAGCTTTCTTT. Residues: CSVEEGEAFF. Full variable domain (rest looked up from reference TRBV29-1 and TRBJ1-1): SAVISQKPSRDICQRGTSLTIQCQVDSQVTMMFWYRQQPGQSLTLIATANQGSEATYESGFVIDKFPISRPNLTFSTLTVSNMSPEDSSIYLCSVEEGEAFFGQGTRLTVV.

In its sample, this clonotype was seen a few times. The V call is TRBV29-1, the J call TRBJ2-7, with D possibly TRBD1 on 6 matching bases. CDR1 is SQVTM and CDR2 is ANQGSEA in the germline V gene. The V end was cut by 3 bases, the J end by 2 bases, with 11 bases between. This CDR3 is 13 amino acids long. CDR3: CSVEKGVPYEQYF. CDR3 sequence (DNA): TGCAGCGTTGAGAAGGGGGTACCCTACGAGCAGTACTTC.

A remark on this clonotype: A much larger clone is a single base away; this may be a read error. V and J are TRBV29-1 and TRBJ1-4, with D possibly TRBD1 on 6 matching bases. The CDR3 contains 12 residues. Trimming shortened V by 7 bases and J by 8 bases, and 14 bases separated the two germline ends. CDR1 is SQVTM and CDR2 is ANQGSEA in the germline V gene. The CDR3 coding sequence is TGCAGCGCCATCCAGGGGCAGGAAAAACTGTTTTTT. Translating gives CSAIQGQEKLFF.

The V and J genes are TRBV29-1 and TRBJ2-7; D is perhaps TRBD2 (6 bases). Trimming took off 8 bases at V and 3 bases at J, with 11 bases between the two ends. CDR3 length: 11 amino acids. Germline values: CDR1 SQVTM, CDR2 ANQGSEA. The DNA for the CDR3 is TGCAGCTCGACTAGGTTCTACGAGCAGTACTTC. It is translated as CSSTRFYEQYF.

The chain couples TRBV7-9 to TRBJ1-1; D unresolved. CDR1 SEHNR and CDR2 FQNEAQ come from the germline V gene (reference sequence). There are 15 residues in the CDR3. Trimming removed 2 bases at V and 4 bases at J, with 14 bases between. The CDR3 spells CASSLNGKRGTEAFF. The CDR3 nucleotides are TGTGCCAGCAGCTTAAACGGAAAAAGAGGCACTGAAGCTTTCTTT.

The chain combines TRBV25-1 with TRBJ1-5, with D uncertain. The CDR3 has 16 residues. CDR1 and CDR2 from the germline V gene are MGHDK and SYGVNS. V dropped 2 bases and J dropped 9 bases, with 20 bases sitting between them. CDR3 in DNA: TGTGCCAGCAGTGAAGCGGTCCCCCCGGGAGGGAGGCCCCAGCATTTT. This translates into CASSEAVPPGGRPQHF.

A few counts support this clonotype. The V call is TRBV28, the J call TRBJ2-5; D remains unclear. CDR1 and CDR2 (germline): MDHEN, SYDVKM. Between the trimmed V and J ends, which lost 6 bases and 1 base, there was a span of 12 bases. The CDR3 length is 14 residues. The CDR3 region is CASRNRPTQETQYF. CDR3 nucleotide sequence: TGTGCCAGCAGAAATAGACCGACCCAAGAGACCCAGTACTTC.

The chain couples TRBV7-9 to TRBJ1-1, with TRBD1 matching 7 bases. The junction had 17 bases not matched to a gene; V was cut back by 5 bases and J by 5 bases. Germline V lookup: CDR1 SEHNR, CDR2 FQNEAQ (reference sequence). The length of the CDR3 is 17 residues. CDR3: CASSEGGGRGAPTEAFF. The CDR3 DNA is TGTGCCAGCAGCGAAGGAGGGGGCCGGGGGGCGCCGACTGAAGCTTTCTTT. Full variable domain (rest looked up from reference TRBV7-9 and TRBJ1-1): DTGVSQNPRHKITKRGQNVTFRCDPISEHNRLYWYRQTLGQGPEFLTYFQNEAQLEKSRLLSDRFSAERPKGSFSTLEIQRTEQGDSAMYLCASSEGGGRGAPTEAFFGQGTRLTVV.